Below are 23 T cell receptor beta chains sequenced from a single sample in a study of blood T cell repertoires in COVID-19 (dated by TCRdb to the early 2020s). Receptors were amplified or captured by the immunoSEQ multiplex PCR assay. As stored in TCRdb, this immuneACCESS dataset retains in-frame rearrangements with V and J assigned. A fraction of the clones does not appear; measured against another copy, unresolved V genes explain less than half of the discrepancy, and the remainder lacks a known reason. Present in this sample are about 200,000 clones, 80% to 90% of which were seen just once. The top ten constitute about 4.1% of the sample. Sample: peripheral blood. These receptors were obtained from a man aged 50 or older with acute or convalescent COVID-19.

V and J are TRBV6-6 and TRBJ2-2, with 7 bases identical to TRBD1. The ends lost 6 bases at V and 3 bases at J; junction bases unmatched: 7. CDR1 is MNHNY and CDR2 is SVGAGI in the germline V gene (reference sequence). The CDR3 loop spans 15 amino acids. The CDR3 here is CASRTGRWDTGELFF. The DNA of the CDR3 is TGTGCCAGCAGGACAGGGAGATGGGACACCGGGGAGCTGTTTTTT.

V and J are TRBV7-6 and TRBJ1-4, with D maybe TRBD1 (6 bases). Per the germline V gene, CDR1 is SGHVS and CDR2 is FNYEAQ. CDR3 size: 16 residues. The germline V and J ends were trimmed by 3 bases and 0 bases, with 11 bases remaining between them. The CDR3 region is CASSLGQGTTNEKLFF. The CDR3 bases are TGTGCCAGCAGCTTGGGGCAGGGGACAACTAATGAAAAACTGTTTTTT.

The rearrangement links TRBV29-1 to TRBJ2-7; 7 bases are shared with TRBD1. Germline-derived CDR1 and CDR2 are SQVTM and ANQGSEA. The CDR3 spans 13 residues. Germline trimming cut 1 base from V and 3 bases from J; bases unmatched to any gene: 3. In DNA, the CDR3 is TGCAGCGTTGAAGGGCGACAGGGCTACGAGCAGTACTTC. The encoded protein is CSVEGRQGYEQYF.

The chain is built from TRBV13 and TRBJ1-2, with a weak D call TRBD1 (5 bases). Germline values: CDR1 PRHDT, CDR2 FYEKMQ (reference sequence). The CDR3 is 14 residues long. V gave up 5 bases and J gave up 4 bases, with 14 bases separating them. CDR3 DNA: TGTGCCAGCAGCGACACCCAGGGATTCTATGGCTACACCTTC. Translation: CASSDTQGFYGYTF.

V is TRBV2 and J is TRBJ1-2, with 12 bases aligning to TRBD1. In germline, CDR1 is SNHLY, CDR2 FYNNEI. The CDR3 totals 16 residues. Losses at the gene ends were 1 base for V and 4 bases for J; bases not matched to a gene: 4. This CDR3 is CASSEGGTGGAYGYTF. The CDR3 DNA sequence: TGTGCCAGCAGTGAAGGAGGGACAGGGGGCGCCTATGGCTACACCTTC.

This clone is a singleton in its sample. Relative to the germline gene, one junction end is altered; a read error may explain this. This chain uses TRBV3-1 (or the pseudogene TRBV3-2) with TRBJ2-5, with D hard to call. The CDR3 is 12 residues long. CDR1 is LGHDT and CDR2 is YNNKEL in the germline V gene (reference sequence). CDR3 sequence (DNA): TGTGCCAGCAGCCAAGTCGGCTCCCAGAGGAACTTC. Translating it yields CASSQVGSQRNF.

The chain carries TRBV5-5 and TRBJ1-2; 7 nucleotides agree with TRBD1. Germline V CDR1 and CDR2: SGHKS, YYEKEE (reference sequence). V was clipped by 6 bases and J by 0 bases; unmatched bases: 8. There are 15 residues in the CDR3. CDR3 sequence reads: CASNDRDAANYGYTF. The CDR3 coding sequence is TGTGCCAGCAACGACAGGGATGCGGCTAACTATGGCTACACCTTC. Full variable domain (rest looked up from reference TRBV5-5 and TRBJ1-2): DAGVTQSPTHLIKTRGQQVTLRCSPISGHKSVSWYQQVLGQGPQFIFQYYEKEERGRGNFPDRFSARQFPNYSSELNVNALLLGDSALYLCASNDRDAANYGYTFGSGTRLTVV.

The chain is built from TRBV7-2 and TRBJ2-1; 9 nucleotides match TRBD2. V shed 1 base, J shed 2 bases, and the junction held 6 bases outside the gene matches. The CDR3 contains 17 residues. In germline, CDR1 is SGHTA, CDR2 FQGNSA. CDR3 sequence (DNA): TGTGCCAGCAGCTTAGGGGGTAGCGGGGGTACCTACAATGAGCAGTTCTTC. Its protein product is CASSLGGSGGTYNEQFF.

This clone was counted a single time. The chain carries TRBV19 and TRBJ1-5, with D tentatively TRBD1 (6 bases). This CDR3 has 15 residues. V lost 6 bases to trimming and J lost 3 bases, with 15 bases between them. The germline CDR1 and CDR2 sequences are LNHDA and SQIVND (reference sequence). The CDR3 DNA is TGTGCCAGTAGCAGGGGACAACCGAACAATCAGCCCCAGCATTTT. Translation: CASSRGQPNNQPQHF.

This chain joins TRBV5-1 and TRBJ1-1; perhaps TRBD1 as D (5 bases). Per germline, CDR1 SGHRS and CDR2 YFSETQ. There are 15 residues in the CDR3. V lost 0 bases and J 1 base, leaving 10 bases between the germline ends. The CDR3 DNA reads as TGCGCCAGCAGCTTGGGCGCCGGGGGGAACACTGAAGCTTTCTTT. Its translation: CASSLGAGGNTEAFF. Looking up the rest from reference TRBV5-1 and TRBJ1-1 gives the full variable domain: KAGVTQTPRYLIKTRGQQVTLSCSPISGHRSVSWYQQTPGQGLQFLFEYFSETQRNKGNFPGRFSGRQFSNSRSEMNVSTLELGDSALYLCASSLGAGGNTEAFFGQGTRLTVV.

The CDR3 DNA reads as TGCGCCAGCAGCTTGGCCATCGGCCAAGAGACCCAGTACTTC. It translates to CASSLAIGQETQYF. V and J are TRBV5-1 and TRBJ2-5; no clear D gene. Germline CDR1 reads SGHRS; CDR2 reads YFSETQ. The CDR3 contains 14 residues. Trimming stripped 0 bases from V and 1 base from J, with 7 bases between.

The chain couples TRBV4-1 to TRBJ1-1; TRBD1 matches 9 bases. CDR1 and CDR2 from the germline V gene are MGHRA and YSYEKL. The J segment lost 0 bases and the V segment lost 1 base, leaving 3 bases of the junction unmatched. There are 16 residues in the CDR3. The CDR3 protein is CASSQGTGALNTEAFF. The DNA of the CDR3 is TGCGCCAGCAGCCAAGGGACAGGGGCTCTGAACACTGAAGCTTTCTTT.

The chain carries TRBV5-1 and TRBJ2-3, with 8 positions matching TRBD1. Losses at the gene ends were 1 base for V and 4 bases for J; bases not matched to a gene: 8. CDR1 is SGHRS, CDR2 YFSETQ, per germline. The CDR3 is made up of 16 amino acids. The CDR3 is CASSLSPGGDSDTQYF. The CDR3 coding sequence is TGCGCCAGCAGCTTGTCGCCAGGGGGCGATTCAGATACGCAGTATTTT.

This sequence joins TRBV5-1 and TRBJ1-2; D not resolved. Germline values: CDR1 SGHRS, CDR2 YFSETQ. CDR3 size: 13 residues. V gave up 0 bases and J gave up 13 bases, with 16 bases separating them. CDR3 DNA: TGCGCCAGCAGCTTGGGAGGCCTCTATGGTGGCACCTTC. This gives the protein CASSLGGLYGGTF.

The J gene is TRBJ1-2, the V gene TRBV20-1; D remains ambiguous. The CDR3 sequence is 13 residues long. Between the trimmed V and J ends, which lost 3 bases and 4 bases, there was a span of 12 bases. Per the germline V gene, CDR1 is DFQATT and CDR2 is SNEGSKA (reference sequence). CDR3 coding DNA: TGCAGTGCTAGTAGCTATCCGCGCTATGGCTACACCTTC. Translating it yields CSASSYPRYGYTF.

CDR3 sequence (DNA): TGCGCCAGCAGGGGACTAGCGGGGGGGCCATCCTACAATGAGCAGTTCTTC. This translates into CASRGLAGGPSYNEQFF. V usage is TRBV10-2 and J usage is TRBJ2-1; 16 bases map to TRBD2. CDR3 size: 17 residues. V shed 6 bases and J 1 base; nucleotides not matched to a gene: 3. The germline V gene has CDR1 WSHSY and CDR2 SAAADI.

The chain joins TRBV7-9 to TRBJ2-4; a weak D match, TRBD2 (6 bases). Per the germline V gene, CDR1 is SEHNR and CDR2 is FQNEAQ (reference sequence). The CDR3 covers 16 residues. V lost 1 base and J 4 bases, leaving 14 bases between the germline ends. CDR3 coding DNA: TGTGCCAGCAGCTTAGAAAGGGGACTGGGAAAAAACATTCAGTACTTC. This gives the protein CASSLERGLGKNIQYF.

In DNA form, the CDR3 reads TGTGCCAGCAGCTTGCTCGGCGTAGCCTCTGGAAACACCATATATTTT. As protein: CASSLLGVASGNTIYF. The chain recombines TRBV5-6 with TRBJ1-3; D is undetermined. The CDR3 has 16 amino acids. Trimming removed 1 base from V and 0 bases from J, with 11 bases in between. The germline gives CDR1 SGHDT, CDR2 YYEEEE.

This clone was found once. This chain's CDR3 is CASRPTVEGRLNYGYTF. The CDR3 DNA reads as TGTGCCAGCAGACCCACGGTGGAGGGCCGTCTTAACTATGGCTACACCTTC. V usage is TRBV7-9 and J usage is TRBJ1-2, with D hard to call. The germline gives CDR1 SEHNR, CDR2 FQNEAQ (reference sequence). CDR3 size: 17 residues. Trimming shortened V by 6 bases and J by 1 base, and 21 bases separated the two germline ends.

The CDR3: CASSIPQGWNGYTF. In DNA form, the CDR3 reads TGTGCCAGTAGTATTCCCCAGGGGTGGAATGGCTACACCTTC. This chain links TRBV19 with TRBJ1-2, with D perhaps TRBD1 (6 bases). Per the germline V gene, CDR1 is LNHDA and CDR2 is SQIVND (reference sequence). This CDR3 comprises 14 residues. Trimming took off 3 bases at V and 6 bases at J, with 14 bases between the two ends. The full variable domain, its missing parts supplied by reference TRBV19 and TRBJ1-2, is DGGITQSPKYLFRKEGQNVTLSCEQNLNHDAMYWYRQDPGQGLRLIYYSQIVNDFQKGDIAEGYSVSREKKESFPLTVTSAQKNPTAFYLCASSIPQGWNGYTFGSGTRLTVV.

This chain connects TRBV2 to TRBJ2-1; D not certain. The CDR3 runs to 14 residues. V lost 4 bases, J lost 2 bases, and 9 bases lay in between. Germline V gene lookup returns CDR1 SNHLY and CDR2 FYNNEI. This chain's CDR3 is CASSVAAAYNEQFF. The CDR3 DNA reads TGTGCCAGCAGTGTAGCAGCCGCCTACAATGAGCAGTTCTTC.

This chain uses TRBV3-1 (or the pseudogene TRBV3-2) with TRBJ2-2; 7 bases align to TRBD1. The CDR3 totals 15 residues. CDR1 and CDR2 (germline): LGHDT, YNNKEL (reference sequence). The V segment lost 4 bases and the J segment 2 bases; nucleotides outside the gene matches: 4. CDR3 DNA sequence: TGTGCCAGCAGCCCTTGGGACAGTAACACCGGGGAGCTGTTTTTT. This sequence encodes CASSPWDSNTGELFF.

The CDR3, as DNA: TGCGCCAGCAGCTCAATCCCCGGACAGAGGGAAGCTTTCTTT. Translation gives CASSSIPGQREAFF. The chain uses TRBV5-1 and TRBJ1-1, with TRBD1 as a possible D gene (6 bases). CDR1 and CDR2 from the germline V gene are SGHRS and YFSETQ. V was clipped by 3 bases and J by 8 bases, with 17 bases between them. The CDR3 has 14 residues.